Listed below are T cell receptor beta chains from one sample, sequenced in a study of neurological immune-mediated disorders. TCRdb redid the calling of the 5' RACE reads with MiXCR, one entry per CDR3 protein. The top ten clones hold 5.5% to 6.5% of a sample with about 95,000 distinct CDR3 sequences, about 3.8% of them seen once. The source material was PBMCs. These receptors originate from a woman aged 18-35 years with multiple sclerosis. Both conserved end residues are part of each CDR3. Each record gives: V gene, J gene, CDR3 length, CDR3 protein.

>TRBV7-2|TRBJ2-3|14
CASSSYREADTQYF
>TRBV7-2|TRBJ2-6|17
CASSLIPGSSGANVLTF
>TRBV12-3/TRBV12-4|TRBJ1-4|15
CASSSAGTAQEKLFF
>TRBV6-5|TRBJ2-7|16
CASSYSKVGSSYEQYF
>TRBV5-6|TRBJ1-2|13
CASSLRQNYGYTF
>TRBV20-1|TRBJ2-2|15
CSAVRGGAFTGELFF
>TRBV20-1|TRBJ2-7|14
CSARLRGTAGEQYF
>TRBV5-1|TRBJ1-5|14
CASSFTGDNQPQHF
>TRBV2|TRBJ1-1|14
CASSIDALNTEAFF
>TRBV5-6|TRBJ1-5|16
CASSLTARGLNQPQHF
>TRBV5-1|TRBJ2-3|15
CASSPTVGSTDTQYF
>TRBV7-8|TRBJ2-7|11
CASSQYYEQYF
>TRBV4-3|TRBJ2-1|16
CASSQEASGSMREQFF
>TRBV15|TRBJ1-1|14
CATSRDLPGAEAFF
>TRBV6-5|TRBJ2-7|17
CASSYGRPTGGTYEQYF
>TRBV5-1|TRBJ2-3|16
CASSFGTGGFTDTQYF
>TRBV7-2|TRBJ2-1|14
CASSSSDNYNEQFF
>TRBV15|TRBJ1-3|13
CATSRYSGNTIYF
>TRBV10-3|TRBJ2-3|14
CAIGRAGAPDTQYF
>TRBV6-6|TRBJ2-5|14
CASSYGGNQETQYF
>TRBV4-3|TRBJ1-6|17
CASSQEPPSRPNSPLHF
>TRBV2|TRBJ1-6|15
CASSSWTPSNSPLHF
>TRBV20-1|TRBJ2-7|15
CSASSTSGTSYEQYF
>TRBV14|TRBJ2-1|16
CASSQGFSWTGNEQFF
>TRBV10-3|TRBJ1-2|15
CAISEWAGNRYGYTF
>TRBV20-1|TRBJ2-3|11
CSARTPDTQYF
>TRBV6-5|TRBJ2-3|15
CASSRTRGDTDTQYF
>TRBV9|TRBJ2-2|16
CASSVAVGPLTGELFF
>TRBV20-1|TRBJ1-5|16
CSVPKTEQGGDQPQHF
>TRBV20-1|TRBJ2-5|15
CSAEQPGLARETQYF
>TRBV4-2|TRBJ1-3|17
CASSPENRAISGNTIYF
>TRBV28|TRBJ2-3|15
CATLAGDISTDTQYF
>TRBV20-1|TRBJ2-4|14
CSAGRGALGNIQYF
>TRBV29-1|TRBJ2-1|13
CSGERASYNEQFF
>TRBV20-1|TRBJ2-1|18
CSALYRGTGLAGVYEQFF
>TRBV29-1|TRBJ2-3|13
CSVRGGNTDTQYF
>TRBV12-3/TRBV12-4|TRBJ2-4|15
CASSLDRDAKNIQYF
>TRBV5-6|TRBJ2-5|14
CASSPNQGGETQYF
>TRBV5-1|TRBJ2-3|15
CASSLVPGQGDTQYF
>TRBV5-1|TRBJ2-1|16
CASSKITGGSYNEQFF
>TRBV12-3/TRBV12-4|TRBJ2-7|14
CASTPTGRLGEQYF
>TRBV5-1|TRBJ2-7|15
CASSDGQGEYYEQYF
>TRBV15|TRBJ1-3|17
CATSRDEGSPSGNTIYF
>TRBV7-2|TRBJ1-2|16
CASSSILGTGDYGYTF
>TRBV7-9|TRBJ2-1|14
CASSPSGRADEQFF
>TRBV7-6|TRBJ2-1|16
CASSLVLAGGKNEQFF
>TRBV5-6|TRBJ1-1|15
CASSLVSGYGTEAFF
>TRBV19|TRBJ2-7|13
CASSPTGRNEQYF